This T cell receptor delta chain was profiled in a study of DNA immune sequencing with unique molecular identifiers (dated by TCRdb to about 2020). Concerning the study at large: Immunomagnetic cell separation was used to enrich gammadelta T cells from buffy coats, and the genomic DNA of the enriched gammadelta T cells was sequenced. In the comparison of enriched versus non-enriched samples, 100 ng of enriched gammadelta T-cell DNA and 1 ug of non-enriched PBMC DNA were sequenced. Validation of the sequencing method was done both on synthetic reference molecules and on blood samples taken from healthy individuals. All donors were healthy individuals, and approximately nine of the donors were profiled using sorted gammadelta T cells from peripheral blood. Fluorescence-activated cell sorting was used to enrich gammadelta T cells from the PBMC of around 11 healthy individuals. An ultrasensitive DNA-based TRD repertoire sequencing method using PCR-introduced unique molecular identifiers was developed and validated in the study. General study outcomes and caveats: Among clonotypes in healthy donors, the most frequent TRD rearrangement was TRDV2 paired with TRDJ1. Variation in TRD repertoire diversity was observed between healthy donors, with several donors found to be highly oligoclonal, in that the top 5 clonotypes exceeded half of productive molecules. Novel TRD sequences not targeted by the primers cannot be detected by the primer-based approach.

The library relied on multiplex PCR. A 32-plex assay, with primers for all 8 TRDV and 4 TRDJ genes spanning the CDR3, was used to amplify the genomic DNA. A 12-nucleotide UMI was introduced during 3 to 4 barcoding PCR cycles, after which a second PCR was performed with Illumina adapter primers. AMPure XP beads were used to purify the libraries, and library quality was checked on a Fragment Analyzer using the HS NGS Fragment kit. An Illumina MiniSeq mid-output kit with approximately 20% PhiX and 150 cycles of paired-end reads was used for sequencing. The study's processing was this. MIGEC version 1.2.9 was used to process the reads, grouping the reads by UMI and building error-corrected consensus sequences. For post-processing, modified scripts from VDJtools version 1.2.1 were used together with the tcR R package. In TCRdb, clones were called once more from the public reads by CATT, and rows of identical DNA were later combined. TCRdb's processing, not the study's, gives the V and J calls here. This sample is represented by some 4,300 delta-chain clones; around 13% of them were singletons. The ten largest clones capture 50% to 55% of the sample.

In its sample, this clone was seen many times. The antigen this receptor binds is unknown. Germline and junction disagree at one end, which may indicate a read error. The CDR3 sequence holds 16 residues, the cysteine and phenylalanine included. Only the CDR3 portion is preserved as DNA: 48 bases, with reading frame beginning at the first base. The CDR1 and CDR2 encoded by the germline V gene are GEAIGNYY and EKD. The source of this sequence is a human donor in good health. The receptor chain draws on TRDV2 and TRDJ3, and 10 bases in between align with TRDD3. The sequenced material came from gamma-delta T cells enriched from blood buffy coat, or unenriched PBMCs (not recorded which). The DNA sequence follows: TGTGCCTGTGACACCGTTGTACTGGGGGATACCCGACAGATGTTTTTC. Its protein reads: CACDTVVLGDTRQMFF.